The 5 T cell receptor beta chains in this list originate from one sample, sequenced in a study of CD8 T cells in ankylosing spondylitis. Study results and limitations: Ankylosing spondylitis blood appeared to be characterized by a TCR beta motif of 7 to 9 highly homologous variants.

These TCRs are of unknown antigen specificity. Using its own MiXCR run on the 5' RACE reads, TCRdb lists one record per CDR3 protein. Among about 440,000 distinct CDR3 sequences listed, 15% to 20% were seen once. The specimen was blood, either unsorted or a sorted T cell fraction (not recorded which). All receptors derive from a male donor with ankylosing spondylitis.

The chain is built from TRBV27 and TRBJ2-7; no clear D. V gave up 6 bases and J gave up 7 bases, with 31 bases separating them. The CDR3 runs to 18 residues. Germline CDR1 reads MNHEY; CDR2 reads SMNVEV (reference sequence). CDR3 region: CASSRWVGPQVWADEQYF. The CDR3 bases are TGTGCCAGCAGCAGGTGGGTAGGACCGCAAGTTTGGGCTGATGAGCAGTACTTC.

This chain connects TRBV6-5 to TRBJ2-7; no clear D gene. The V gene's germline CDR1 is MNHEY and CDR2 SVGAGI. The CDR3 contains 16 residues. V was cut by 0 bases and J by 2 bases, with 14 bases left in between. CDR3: CASSYSRTLLTYEQYF. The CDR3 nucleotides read TGTGCCAGCAGTTACTCGAGGACCCTCCTTACCTACGAGCAGTACTTC.

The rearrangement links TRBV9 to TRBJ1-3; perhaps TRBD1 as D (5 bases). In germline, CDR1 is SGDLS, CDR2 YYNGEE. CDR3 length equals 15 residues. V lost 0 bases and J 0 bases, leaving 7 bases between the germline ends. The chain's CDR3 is CASSVGGSSGNTIYF. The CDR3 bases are TGTGCCAGCAGCGTAGGGGGCAGCTCTGGAAACACCATATATTTT. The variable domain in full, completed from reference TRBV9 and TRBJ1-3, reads DSGVTQTPKHLITATGQRVTLRCSPRSGDLSVYWYQQSLDQGLQFLIQYYNGEERAKGNILERFSAQQFPDLHSELNLSSLELGDSALYFCASSVGGSSGNTIYFGEGSWLTVV.

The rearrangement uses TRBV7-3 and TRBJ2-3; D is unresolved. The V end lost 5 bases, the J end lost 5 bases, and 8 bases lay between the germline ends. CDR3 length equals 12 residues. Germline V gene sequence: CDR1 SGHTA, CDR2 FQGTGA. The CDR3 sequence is CASSAAQDTQYF. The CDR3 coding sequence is TGTGCCAGCAGCGCGGCACAAGATACGCAGTATTTT.

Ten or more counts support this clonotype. CDR3 sequence: CASRRGAVDSPLHF. In nucleotides, the CDR3 is TGCGCCAGCAGGAGGGGGGCCGTGGATTCACCCCTCCACTTT. The rearrangement uses TRBV5-1 and TRBJ1-6; the D gene is possibly TRBD1 (6 bases). Germline lookup yields CDR1 SGHRS and CDR2 YFSETQ. The CDR3 is made up of 14 amino acids. Trimming removed 5 bases at V and 8 bases at J, with 14 bases between.